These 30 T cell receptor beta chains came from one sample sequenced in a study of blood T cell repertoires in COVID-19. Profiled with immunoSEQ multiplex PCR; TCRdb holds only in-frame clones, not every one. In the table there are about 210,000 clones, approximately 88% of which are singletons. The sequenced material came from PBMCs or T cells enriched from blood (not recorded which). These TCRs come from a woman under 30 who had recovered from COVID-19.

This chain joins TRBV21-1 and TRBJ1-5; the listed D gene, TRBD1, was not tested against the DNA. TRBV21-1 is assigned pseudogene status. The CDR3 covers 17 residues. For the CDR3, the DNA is TGTGCCAGCAGCACGGTAAGATACCGGGACAGGGCTCAGCCCCAGCATTTT. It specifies CASSTVRYRDRAQPQHF.

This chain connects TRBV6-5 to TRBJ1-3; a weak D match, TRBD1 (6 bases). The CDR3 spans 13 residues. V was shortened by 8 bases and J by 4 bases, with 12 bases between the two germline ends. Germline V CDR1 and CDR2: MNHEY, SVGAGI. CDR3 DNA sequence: TGTGCCAGCGGCGGGGGCGCCGGAAACACCATATATTTT. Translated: CASGGGAGNTIYF.

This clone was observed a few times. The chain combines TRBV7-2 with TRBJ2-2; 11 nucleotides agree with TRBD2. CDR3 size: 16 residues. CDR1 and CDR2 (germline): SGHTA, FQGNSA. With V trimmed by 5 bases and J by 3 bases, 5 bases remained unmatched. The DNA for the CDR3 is TGTGCCAGCAGCCCAGGGGGACTAGCGGACACCGGGGAGCTGTTTTTT. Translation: CASSPGGLADTGELFF.

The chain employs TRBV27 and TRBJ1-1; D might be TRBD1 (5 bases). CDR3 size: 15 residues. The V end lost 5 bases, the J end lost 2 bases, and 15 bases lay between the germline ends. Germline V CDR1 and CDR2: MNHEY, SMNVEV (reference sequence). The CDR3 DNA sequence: TGTGCCAGCAGTCTCACAGGAACGATAAACACTGAAGCTTTCTTT. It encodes CASSLTGTINTEAFF.

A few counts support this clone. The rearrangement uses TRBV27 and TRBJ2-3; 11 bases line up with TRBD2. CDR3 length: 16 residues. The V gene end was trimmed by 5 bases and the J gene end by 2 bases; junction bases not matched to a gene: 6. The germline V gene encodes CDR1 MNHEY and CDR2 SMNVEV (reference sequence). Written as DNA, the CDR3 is TGTGCCAGCAGTCCACATAGCGGGGGGGTCACAGATACGCAGTATTTT. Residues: CASSPHSGGVTDTQYF.

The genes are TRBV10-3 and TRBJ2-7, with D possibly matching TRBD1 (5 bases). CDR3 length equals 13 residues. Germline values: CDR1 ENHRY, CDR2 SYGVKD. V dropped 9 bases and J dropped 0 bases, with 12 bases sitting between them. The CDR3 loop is CAILQETSYEQYF. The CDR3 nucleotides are TGTGCCATTCTACAGGAAACCTCCTACGAGCAGTACTTC.

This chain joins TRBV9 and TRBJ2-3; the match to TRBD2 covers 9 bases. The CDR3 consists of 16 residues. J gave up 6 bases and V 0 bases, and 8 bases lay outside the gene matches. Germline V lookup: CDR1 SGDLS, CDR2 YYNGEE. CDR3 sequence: CASSVGNSGGYDTQYF. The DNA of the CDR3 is TGTGCCAGCAGCGTAGGGAATAGCGGGGGATATGATACGCAGTATTTT.

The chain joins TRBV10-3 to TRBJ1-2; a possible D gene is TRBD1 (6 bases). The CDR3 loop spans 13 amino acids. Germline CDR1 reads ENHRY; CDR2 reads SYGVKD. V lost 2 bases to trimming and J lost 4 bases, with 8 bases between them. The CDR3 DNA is TGTGCCATCAGTGAGGCAGGGGCCTATGGCTACACCTTC. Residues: CAISEAGAYGYTF.

CDR3 bases: TGTGCCAGCAGGAGACAGGGCGGAGAGACCCAGTACTTC. Its translation: CASRRQGGETQYF. The chain links TRBV6-5 to TRBJ2-5; 7 bases are shared with TRBD1. In germline, CDR1 is MNHEY, CDR2 SVGAGI. CDR3 length: 13 residues. The trim removed 6 bases at V and 4 bases at J, leaving 5 bases unmatched.

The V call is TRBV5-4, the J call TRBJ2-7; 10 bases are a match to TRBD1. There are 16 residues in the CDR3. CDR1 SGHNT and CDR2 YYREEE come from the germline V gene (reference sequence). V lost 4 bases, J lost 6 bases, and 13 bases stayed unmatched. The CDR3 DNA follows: TGTGCCAGCAGCGAAGGACGGACAGGGGGAATGGGCGAGCAGTACTTC. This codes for CASSEGRTGGMGEQYF.

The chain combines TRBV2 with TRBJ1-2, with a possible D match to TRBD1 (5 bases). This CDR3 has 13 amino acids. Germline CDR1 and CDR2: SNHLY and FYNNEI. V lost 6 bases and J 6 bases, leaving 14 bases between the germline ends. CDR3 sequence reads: CASRGRGVDGYTF. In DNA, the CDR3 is TGTGCCAGCAGGGGGCGGGGCGTTGATGGCTACACCTTC.

In DNA, the CDR3 is TGTGCCAGCAGTCAATTTGGGGGGAATGAGCAGTTCTTC. Its translation is CASSQFGGNEQFF. The rearrangement links TRBV6-5 to TRBJ2-1, with D tentatively TRBD2 (6 bases). The V end was cut by 5 bases, the J end by 7 bases, with 12 bases between. Germline V gives CDR1 MNHEY, CDR2 SVGAGI. This CDR3 region has 13 residues.

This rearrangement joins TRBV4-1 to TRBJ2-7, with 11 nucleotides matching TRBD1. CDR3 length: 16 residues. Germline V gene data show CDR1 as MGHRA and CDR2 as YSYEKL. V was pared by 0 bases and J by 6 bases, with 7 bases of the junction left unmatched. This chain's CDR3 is CASSQDRGTGGREQYF. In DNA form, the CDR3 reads TGCGCCAGCAGCCAAGATCGGGGGACAGGGGGACGCGAGCAGTACTTC.

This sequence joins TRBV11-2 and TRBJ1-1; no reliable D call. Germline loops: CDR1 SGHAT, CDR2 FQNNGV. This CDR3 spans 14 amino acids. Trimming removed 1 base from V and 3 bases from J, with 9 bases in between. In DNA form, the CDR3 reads TGTGCCAGCAGCTTAGGGCGGGGATACACTGAAGCTTTCTTT. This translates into CASSLGRGYTEAFF.

This CDR3 reads CASRSTEETQYF. CDR3 DNA sequence: TGTGCCAGTCGATCGACAGAAGAGACCCAGTACTTC. The chain employs TRBV28 and TRBJ2-5; D is possibly TRBD1 (5 bases). There are 12 residues in the CDR3. Looked up from germline, CDR1 is MDHEN and CDR2 is SYDVKM. V was clipped by 9 bases and J by 3 bases, with 11 bases between them.

CDR3 in amino acids: CASSPSFGGGTYNEQFF. CDR3 coding DNA: TGTGCCAGCAGCCCCAGCTTTGGGGGGGGCACCTACAATGAGCAGTTCTTC. The chain carries TRBV9 and TRBJ2-1; perhaps TRBD2 as D (7 bases). Trimming took 4 bases from V and 2 from J, leaving 19 bases between them. The length of the CDR3 is 17 residues. Germline V CDR1 and CDR2: SGDLS, YYNGEE.

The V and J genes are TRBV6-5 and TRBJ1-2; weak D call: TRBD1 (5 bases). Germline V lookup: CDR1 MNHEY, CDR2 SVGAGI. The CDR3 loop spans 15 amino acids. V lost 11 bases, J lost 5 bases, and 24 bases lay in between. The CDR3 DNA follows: TGTGCCGCAAGAAATTTCGGGCAGGGCAATTATGGCTACACCTTC. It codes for CAARNFGQGNYGYTF.

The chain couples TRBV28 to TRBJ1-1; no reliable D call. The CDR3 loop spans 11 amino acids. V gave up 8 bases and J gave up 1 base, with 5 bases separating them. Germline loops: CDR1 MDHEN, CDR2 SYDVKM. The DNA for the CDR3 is TGTGCCAGCGAACAGAACACTGAAGCTTTCTTT. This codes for CASEQNTEAFF.

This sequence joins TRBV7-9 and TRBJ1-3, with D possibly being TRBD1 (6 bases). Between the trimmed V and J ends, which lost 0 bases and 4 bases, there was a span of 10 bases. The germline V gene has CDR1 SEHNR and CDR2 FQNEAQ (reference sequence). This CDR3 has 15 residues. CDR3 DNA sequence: TGTGCCAGCAGCTTAGCCTTTGGACAGGGAAACACCATATATTTT. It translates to CASSLAFGQGNTIYF.

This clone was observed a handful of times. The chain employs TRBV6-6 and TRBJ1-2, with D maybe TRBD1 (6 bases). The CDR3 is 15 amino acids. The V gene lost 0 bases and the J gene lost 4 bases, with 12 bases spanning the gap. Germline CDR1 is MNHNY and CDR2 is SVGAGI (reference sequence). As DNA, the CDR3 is TGTGCCAGCAGTTACTCTATAAGGGGGGGCTATGGCTACACCTTC. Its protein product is CASSYSIRGGYGYTF.

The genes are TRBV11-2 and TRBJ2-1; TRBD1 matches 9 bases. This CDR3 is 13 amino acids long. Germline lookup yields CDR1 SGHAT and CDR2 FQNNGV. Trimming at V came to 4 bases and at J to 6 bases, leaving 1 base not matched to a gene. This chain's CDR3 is CASSSDRGNEQFF. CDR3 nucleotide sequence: TGTGCCAGCAGCTCGGACAGGGGCAATGAGCAGTTCTTC.

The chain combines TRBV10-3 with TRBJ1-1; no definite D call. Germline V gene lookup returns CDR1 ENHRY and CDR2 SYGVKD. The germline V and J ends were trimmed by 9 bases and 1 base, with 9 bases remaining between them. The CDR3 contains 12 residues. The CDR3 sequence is CAIREPNTEAFF. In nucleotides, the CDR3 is TGTGCCATAAGAGAACCGAACACTGAAGCTTTCTTT.

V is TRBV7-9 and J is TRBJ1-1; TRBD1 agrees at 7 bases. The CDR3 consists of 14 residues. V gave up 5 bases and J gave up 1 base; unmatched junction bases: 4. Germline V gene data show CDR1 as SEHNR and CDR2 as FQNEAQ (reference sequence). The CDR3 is CASSLWTGNTEAFF. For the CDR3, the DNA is TGTGCCAGCAGCCTCTGGACAGGGAACACTGAAGCTTTCTTT.

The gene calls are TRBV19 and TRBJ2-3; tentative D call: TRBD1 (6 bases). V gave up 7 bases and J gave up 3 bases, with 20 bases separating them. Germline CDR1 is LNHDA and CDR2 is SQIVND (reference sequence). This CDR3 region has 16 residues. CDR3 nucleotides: TGTGCCAGTATACCAACCGGTGGGACACCAACAGATACGCAGTATTTT. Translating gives CASIPTGGTPTDTQYF.

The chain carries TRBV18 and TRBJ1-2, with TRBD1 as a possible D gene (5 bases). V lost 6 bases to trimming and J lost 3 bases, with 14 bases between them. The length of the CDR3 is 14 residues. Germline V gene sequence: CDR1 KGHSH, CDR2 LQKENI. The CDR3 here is CASSLPGRDYGYTF. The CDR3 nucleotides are TGTGCCAGCTCTCTTCCAGGGAGGGACTATGGCTACACCTTC.

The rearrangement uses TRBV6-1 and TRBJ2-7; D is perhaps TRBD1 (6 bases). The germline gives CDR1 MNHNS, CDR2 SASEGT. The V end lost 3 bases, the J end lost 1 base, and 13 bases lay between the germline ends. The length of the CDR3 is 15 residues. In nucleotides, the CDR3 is TGTGCCAGCAGTGAGGACAGCTTTCCGTCCTACGAGCAGTACTTC. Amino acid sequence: CASSEDSFPSYEQYF.

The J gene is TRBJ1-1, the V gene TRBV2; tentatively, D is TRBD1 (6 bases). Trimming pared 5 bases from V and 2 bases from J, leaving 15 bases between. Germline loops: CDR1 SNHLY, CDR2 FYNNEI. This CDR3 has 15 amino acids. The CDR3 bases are TGTGCCAGCAGTCTACCCCGGACAGATAACACTGAAGCTTTCTTT. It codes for CASSLPRTDNTEAFF.

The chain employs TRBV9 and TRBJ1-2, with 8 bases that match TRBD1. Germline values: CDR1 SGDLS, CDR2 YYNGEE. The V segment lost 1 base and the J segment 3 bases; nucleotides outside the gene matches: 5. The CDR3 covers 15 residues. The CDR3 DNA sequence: TGTGCCAGCAGCGTAACGGACAGGGTTCACTATGGCTACACCTTC. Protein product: CASSVTDRVHYGYTF.

The chain's CDR3 is CASSKAVLTSEYQETQYF. As DNA, the CDR3 is TGTGCCAGCAGCAAAGCGGTTTTAACTAGCGAGTACCAAGAGACCCAGTACTTC. This sequence joins TRBV21-1 and TRBJ2-5; the table names TRBD2, a call not compared with the DNA. TRBV21-1 is a listed pseudogene. The CDR3 runs to 18 residues.

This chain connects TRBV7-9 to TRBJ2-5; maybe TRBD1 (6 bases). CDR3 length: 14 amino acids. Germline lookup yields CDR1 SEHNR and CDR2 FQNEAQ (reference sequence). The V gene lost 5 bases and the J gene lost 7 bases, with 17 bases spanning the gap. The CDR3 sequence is CASSLLRGVGTQYF. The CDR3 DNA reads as TGTGCCAGCAGCCTGCTCAGGGGTGTTGGGACCCAGTACTTC.